This T cell receptor beta chain was recorded in a study of PD-L1 blockade in urothelial cancer (dated by TCRdb to about 2017). Broadly, across the study: Every patient began therapy in 2014 and was given atezolizumab 1,200 mg intravenously every 3 weeks. Durable clinical benefit was defined as progression-free survival longer than 6 months, and TCR features were also tested against progression-free and overall survival. Blood samples gave median yields of approximately 130,000 T cells and 65,000 to 85,000 unique TCRs, along with a median clonality of 0.080. Over 28 patients had pretreatment blood TCR-seq, about 25 had at least one posttreatment blood collection, and about 25 had tumor TCR-seq. Durable clinical benefit was achieved by nine patients and was not achieved by 20 patients. The study, an exploratory multi-omic analysis, examined somatic, immune and clinical correlates of response to PD-L1 blockade with atezolizumab in urothelial cancer. About 85% of the roughly 29 patients were identified as males with urothelial cancer of bladder origin, and a prior smoking history was reported by 18 of 29 patients. Patients had an ECOG performance status of 0 or 1 and had received between 0 and 3 prior chemotherapy regimens. Blood samples were analyzed 3 weeks after the start of treatment (second dose) and 6 weeks after the start of treatment. In the same patients, pretreatment tumors underwent whole exome sequencing and RNA sequencing in addition to TCR sequencing. Pretreatment tumor samples, along with matched peripheral blood serially collected before and after atezolizumab treatment, were subjected to TCR sequencing.

To estimate absolute template abundance from read counts, synthetic TCR analog templates were spiked into each PCR. TCRbeta CDR3 regions were amplified from genomic DNA with bias-controlled V and J gene primers using the immunoSEQ assay. Sequencing of rearranged TCRbeta segments was performed at approximately 20X coverage. In the authors' own workflow: Clustering was used to correct sequencing errors, and CDR3s were annotated against IMGT to assign V, D and J genes. Downstream analyses used only productive TCRbeta rearrangements and left out out-of-frame or stop-codon sequences. Clonality was computed as one minus Shannon entropy normalized by the log of the number of unique productive sequences. Clones differing between time points or between blood and tumor were identified using Fisher's exact test with Benjamini-Hochberg correction, with an adjusted p below 0.01 applied as the threshold. In its TCRdb copy, this immuneACCESS table keeps in-frame sequences only and misses some clones. Where compared with another copy, unresolved V genes explain less than half of these, and the others have no known cause. V and J calls and clone size come straight from that table; D and trimming were deduced from the DNA. This sample gives around 100,000 clones in total; almost 90% of them show up just once. Around 1.5% of the sample goes to the ten largest clones.

Taken with the paper, the label for time point translates to: pretreatment peripheral blood. A total of roughly 31 patients with locally advanced or metastatic urothelial carcinoma, treated at Memorial Sloan Kettering on a trial protocol, made up the cohort. Peripheral blood mononuclear cells were collected pretreatment and during treatment, with between 1 and 8 total time points per patient. The Qiagen DNeasy Blood extraction kit was used to purify genomic DNA from total PBMCs and tumor samples. PBMCs were collected pretreatment and during treatment and were isolated and stored as previously described. Overall study results and their limits: At 3 weeks after the start of treatment, tumor-associated TCR clones in peripheral blood had expanded more in patients with durable benefit (n of about 20, p = 0.022). A pretreatment peripheral blood TCR clonality below the median was linked to improved progression-free and overall survival. Because the sample size was small (n of about 29) and many exploratory analyses were performed, the results are intended to be hypothesis-generating.

Including the terminal cysteine and phenylalanine, the CDR3 comprises 13 residues. Only the CDR3 DNA is retained, 39 bases long and in frame from the first base. V is reduced by 2 bases and J by 1 base, leaving a spacing of 6 bases between them. According to the germline V gene, CDR1 reads KGHSH and CDR2 reads LQKENI. Points on this clone: What antigen it recognizes has not been identified. No base quality values were provided; no much bigger clone lies one nucleotide off.

The rearranged segments are TRBV18 and TRBJ2-7; a weak D assignment points to TRBD2 (5 bases agree). The source material was PBMCs, sampled around atezolizumab (anti-PD-L1) treatment. The receptor's source is a man between 60 and 70 years old with urothelial cancer. The sequenced DNA: TGTGCCAGCTCACCAACTAGTTCCTACGAGCAGTACTTC. Its amino acids are CASSPTSSYEQYF.